What follows are 18 T cell receptor beta chains derived from one specimen sequenced in a study of T cell changes during pregnancy in multiple sclerosis. Measured with immunoSEQ multiplex PCR; TCRdb has only the in-frame clones, and not every one. The sample shows roughly 40,000 clones, 91% of them seen only once. The sequenced sample was CD4+ T cells from peripheral blood mononuclear cells, obtained in the second trimester of pregnancy. These receptors were collected from a female donor in good health, enrolled as a control in a pregnancy study.

V usage is TRBV2 and J usage is TRBJ2-1, with TRBD2 as a possible D gene (6 bases). This CDR3 contains 11 residues. CDR1 and CDR2 from the germline V gene are SNHLY and FYNNEI. Trimming cost V 6 bases and J 12 bases, with 12 bases left between them. Here the CDR3 DNA reads TGTGCCAGCAGGAAGGGAGGTGGGCAGTTCTTC. Residues: CASRKGGGQFF.

V gene TRBV7-2 combines with J gene TRBJ1-2, with D possibly TRBD1 on 6 matching bases. The CDR3 has 14 amino acids. Germline CDR1 and CDR2: SGHTA and FQGNSA. The ends were cut back, 1 base at V and 3 bases at J, with 9 bases in the middle. The CDR3 coding sequence is TGTGCCAGCAGCTTAGATCCAGGGGACTATGGCTACACCTTC. It codes for CASSLDPGDYGYTF.

This clone was seen a single time. This chain connects TRBV15 to TRBJ1-2; D not certain. The CDR3 spans 14 residues. V was trimmed by 5 bases and J by 0 bases, leaving 10 bases between them. The germline gives CDR1 LNHNV, CDR2 YYDKDF (reference sequence). CDR3 DNA sequence: TGTGCCACCAGCCCGGGAGGCACTAACTATGGCTACACCTTC. It translates to CATSPGGTNYGYTF.

The chain combines TRBV11-3 with TRBJ2-3; the match to TRBD2 covers 11 bases. The ends lost 5 bases at V and 1 base at J; junction bases unmatched: 5. The CDR3 covers 16 residues. From germline, CDR1 is SGHNT and CDR2 YENEEA. CDR3: CASSRGTSGGTDTQYF. CDR3 in DNA: TGTGCCAGCAGCCGCGGGACTAGCGGAGGCACAGATACGCAGTATTTT.

The chain links TRBV5-1 to TRBJ2-1; 10 positions agree with TRBD2. Germline V gene lookup returns CDR1 SGHRS and CDR2 YFSETQ. The length of the CDR3 is 14 residues. Germline trimming cut 2 bases from V and 9 bases from J; bases unmatched to any gene: 5. The CDR3 bases are TGCGCCAGCAGCTTACTAGCGGGGCGGGTTGAGCAGTTCTTC. It is translated as CASSLLAGRVEQFF.

The chain is built from TRBV4-1 and TRBJ2-3; 7 nucleotides align to TRBD2. Germline V gene data show CDR1 as MGHRA and CDR2 as YSYEKL. With V trimmed by 1 base and J by 1 base, 11 bases remained unmatched. CDR3 size: 18 residues. The CDR3 DNA reads as TGCGCCAGCAGCCAAGGGTGGTCTCGAGCGGGACGCACAGATACGCAGTATTTT. This gives the protein CASSQGWSRAGRTDTQYF.

The chain links TRBV7-9 to TRBJ2-5, with a weak D call TRBD2 (6 bases). Trimming took off 0 bases at V and 5 bases at J, with 7 bases between the two ends. Germline values: CDR1 SEHNR, CDR2 FQNEAQ (reference sequence). The CDR3 is made up of 13 amino acids. Here the CDR3 reads CASSLAGGETQYF. The CDR3 DNA sequence: TGTGCCAGCAGCTTAGCTGGGGGGGAGACCCAGTACTTC.

The DNA of the CDR3 is TGTGCCAGCAGCCAAGTTGGGGGCGCTTTTCCCAAGGCCACAGATACGCAGTATTTT. Its protein product is CASSQVGGAFPKATDTQYF. The rearrangement links TRBV4-2 to TRBJ2-3; a possible D gene is TRBD1 (6 bases). The V end was cut by 1 base, the J end by 2 bases, with 22 bases between. The CDR3 contains 19 residues. Looked up from germline, CDR1 is LGHNA and CDR2 is YNFKEQ.

The J gene is TRBJ2-6, the V gene TRBV27, with 9 bases that match TRBD1. The V segment lost 4 bases and the J segment 0 bases; nucleotides outside the gene matches: 4. The germline gives CDR1 MNHEY, CDR2 SMNVEV (reference sequence). CDR3 length: 17 residues. In nucleotides, the CDR3 is TGTGCCAGCAGTTCGACAGGGGGGGGCTCTGGGGCCAACGTCCTGACTTTC. Protein sequence: CASSSTGGGSGANVLTF.

The chain links TRBV25-1 to TRBJ1-6; D remains ambiguous. Germline values: CDR1 MGHDK, CDR2 SYGVNS. V lost 2 bases to trimming and J lost 7 bases, with 9 bases between them. The CDR3 totals 14 residues. The CDR3 DNA reads as TGTGCCAGCAGTGAAGCGGGCCGAAATTCACCCCTCCACTTT. It specifies CASSEAGRNSPLHF.

CDR3 in DNA: TGCAGCGCGGACGGGAGGGGGAACGCAGATACGCAGTATTTT. Amino acid sequence: CSADGRGNADTQYF. This chain uses TRBV29-1 with TRBJ2-3; 8 bases match TRBD2. With V trimmed by 7 bases and J by 4 bases, 10 bases remained unmatched. The CDR3 totals 14 residues. From germline, CDR1 is SQVTM and CDR2 ANQGSEA.

The chain is built from TRBV6-6 and TRBJ2-1; the D is unclear. The CDR3 extends over 14 amino acids. Germline values: CDR1 MNHNY, CDR2 SVGAGI (reference sequence). V dropped 7 bases and J dropped 6 bases, with 16 bases sitting between them. In DNA, the CDR3 is TGTGCCAGCACCCTACGAACTACGGGCAATGAGCAGTTCTTC. Translation: CASTLRTTGNEQFF.

The chain recombines TRBV5-1 with TRBJ2-7; 8 bases are a match to TRBD1. After removal of 7 bases from V and 5 bases from J, the junction contained 5 bases not matched to a gene. The CDR3 covers 12 residues. Germline CDR1 reads SGHRS; CDR2 reads YFSETQ. CDR3 loop: CASGAGGDEQYF. In DNA form, the CDR3 reads TGCGCCAGCGGGGCAGGGGGCGACGAGCAGTACTTC.

This clone was recorded only once. The chain recombines TRBV7-8 with TRBJ2-7, with 10 bases aligning to TRBD1. V was clipped by 5 bases and J by 8 bases; unmatched bases: 6. The CDR3 spans 13 residues. Germline loops: CDR1 SGHVS, CDR2 FQNEAQ. CDR3 nucleotide sequence: TGTGCCAGCAGCACCGGGACAGGGGATAAGCAGTACTTC. It translates to CASSTGTGDKQYF.

There are a few counts of this clone. The chain combines TRBV15 with TRBJ2-5; no clear D. CDR3 length: 12 residues. Germline values: CDR1 LNHNV, CDR2 YYDKDF (reference sequence). The germline V and J ends were trimmed by 3 bases and 3 bases, with 5 bases remaining between them. The CDR3 sequence is CATSRRKETQYF. The CDR3 DNA follows: TGTGCCACCAGCAGGCGGAAAGAGACCCAGTACTTC.

The genes are TRBV7-2 and TRBJ2-5, with 8 nucleotides matching TRBD1. V trimming: 4 bases; J trimming: 4 bases; junction bases outside the gene matches: 8. CDR1 and CDR2 from the germline V gene are SGHTA and FQGNSA. The CDR3 is made up of 15 amino acids. The CDR3 region has the DNA TGTGCCAGCAGCTCCCGGACAGGGAAGGGAGAGACCCAGTACTTC. Translated: CASSSRTGKGETQYF.

This clone was seen only once. The J gene is TRBJ2-7, the V gene TRBV2; possibly TRBD2 for D (6 bases). This CDR3 is 13 amino acids long. Trimming left V 8 bases short and J 5 bases short, with 16 bases between. Germline loops: CDR1 SNHLY, CDR2 FYNNEI. CDR3 sequence (DNA): TGTGCCAGCGGAGGGGTAATGGACCACGAGCAGTACTTC. It yields the protein CASGGVMDHEQYF.

This rearrangement joins TRBV10-2 to TRBJ1-1; tentative D call: TRBD1 (6 bases). Germline V CDR1 and CDR2: WSHSY, SAAADI. The CDR3 sequence is 14 residues long. Between the trimmed V and J ends, which lost 5 bases and 1 base, there was a span of 11 bases. The DNA for the CDR3 is TGCGCCAGCAGTCAAACGACAGGGAACACTGAAGCTTTCTTT. This encodes CASSQTTGNTEAFF.